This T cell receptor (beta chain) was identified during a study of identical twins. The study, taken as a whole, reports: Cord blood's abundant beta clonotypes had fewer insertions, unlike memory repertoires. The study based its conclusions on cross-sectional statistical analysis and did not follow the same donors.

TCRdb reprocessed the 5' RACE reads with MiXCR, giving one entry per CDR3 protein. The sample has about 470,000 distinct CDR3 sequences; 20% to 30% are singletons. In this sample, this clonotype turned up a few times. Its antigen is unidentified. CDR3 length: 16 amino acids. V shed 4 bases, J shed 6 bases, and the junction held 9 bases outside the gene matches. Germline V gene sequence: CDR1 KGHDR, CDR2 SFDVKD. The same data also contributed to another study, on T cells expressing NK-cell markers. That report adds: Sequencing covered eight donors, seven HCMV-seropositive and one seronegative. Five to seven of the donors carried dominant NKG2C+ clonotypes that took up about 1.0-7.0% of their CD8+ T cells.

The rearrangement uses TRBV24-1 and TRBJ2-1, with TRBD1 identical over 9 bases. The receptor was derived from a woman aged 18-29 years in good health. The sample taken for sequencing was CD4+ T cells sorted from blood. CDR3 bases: TGTGCCACCAGTGACCCCGGGACAGGGAACCCCAATGAGCAGTTCTTC. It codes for CATSDPGTGNPNEQFF.